This is a list of T cell receptor beta chains from one sample in a study of T-cell reconstitution after alpha-beta-depleted transplantation in children. TCRdb passed the PCR reads through MiXCR, listing each CDR3 protein once. The top ten clones hold around 30% of a sample with tens of thousands of distinct CDR3 sequences, under 6.5% of them seen once. Sequencing was performed on PBMCs, mostly from graft donor cells, taken 60 days after TCRalphabeta/CD19-depleted stem cell transplant. These receptors all come from a female patient aged 2-10 years who had a stem cell transplant for aplastic anemia, so the T cells may come from the graft donor. The CDR3 runs from the conserved cysteine through the conserved F or W. A D gene is named only where the DNA matches it firmly. Rows give clone size only sometimes, using once, few, many, or a class for an expanded clone.

size: many
J: TRBJ2-3
V: TRBV5-1
D: TRBD2
length: 16
DNA: TGCGCCAGCAGCTTGGGGACTAGCGGGAGCACAGATACGCAGTATTTT
CDR3: CASSLGTSGSTDTQYF

size: many
J: TRBJ2-3
V: TRBV9
D: -
length: 15
DNA: TGTGCCAGCAGCCCCCCCCCTCTTGGCACAGATACGCAGTATTTT
CDR3: CASSPPPLGTDTQYF

size: many
J: TRBJ2-7
V: TRBV27
D: -
length: 9
DNA: TGTGCCAGCAGTGAGCCGGGCCCCTTC
CDR3: CASSEPGPF

size: -
J: TRBJ2-1
V: TRBV12-3/TRBV12-4
D: TRBD2
length: 16
DNA: TGTGCCAGCAGTCTACTTCTAGCGGGGGGAGGGAATGAGCAGTTCTTC
CDR3: CASSLLLAGGGNEQFF

size: -
J: TRBJ1-5
V: TRBV20-1
D: -
length: 14
DNA: TGCAGTGCTAGAGACAGGAATAGCAATCAGCCCCAGCATTTT
CDR3: CSARDRNSNQPQHF

size: many
J: TRBJ2-1
V: TRBV7-2
D: TRBD1
length: 16
DNA: TGTGCCAGCAGACAGCGGACAGGGGGCCCCATGAATGAGCAGTTCTTC
CDR3: CASRQRTGGPMNEQFF

size: many
J: TRBJ2-1
V: TRBV29-1
D: TRBD2
length: 16
DNA: TGCAGCGTTGAAGATTCACTAGCGGACCACTACAATGAGCAGTTCTTC
CDR3: CSVEDSLADHYNEQFF

size: many
J: TRBJ2-7
V: TRBV10-3
D: TRBD1
length: 16
DNA: TGTGCCATCAGTGACAGGGTCGGGACAGGGGGTCACGAGCAGTACTTC
CDR3: CAISDRVGTGGHEQYF

size: many
J: TRBJ1-1
V: TRBV5-1
D: -
length: 14
DNA: TGCGCCAGCAGCTTGCTGGGATCAAACACTGAAGCTTTCTTT
CDR3: CASSLLGSNTEAFF

size: many
J: TRBJ1-6
V: TRBV3-1
D: -
length: 13
DNA: TGTGCCAGCAGCCAATCCAGTATTTCACCCCTCCACTTT
CDR3: CASSQSSISPLHF

size: many
J: TRBJ1-2
V: TRBV13
D: -
length: 13
DNA: TGTGCCAGCAGCTTGAGGCGCAGGGATGGCTACACCTTC
CDR3: CASSLRRRDGYTF